Presented here are 14 T cell receptor beta chains from one specimen sequenced in a study of cytomegalovirus exposure and HLA in healthy donors. Researchers ran the PCR with 60 Vbeta and 13 Jbeta primers. Clones were read by immunoSEQ multiplex PCR, and TCRdb kept only the in-frame ones, dropping some. This table holds 130,000 to 150,000 clones, 74% found once. The sequencing input was PBMCs. These receptors all stem from a man aged 18 to 29 in good health and CMV-seropositive.

V usage is TRBV27 and J usage is TRBJ2-3, with 11 bases lining up with TRBD1. The CDR3 is 18 residues long. Germline V gene data show CDR1 as MNHEY and CDR2 as SMNVEV (reference sequence). The V and J ends lost 3 bases and 3 bases, in that order; junction bases with no gene match: 11. The CDR3 loop reads CASSFLLTGTGGTDTQYF. DNA of the CDR3: TGTGCCAGCAGTTTTCTACTAACCGGGACAGGGGGAACAGATACGCAGTATTTT.

V gene TRBV4-3 combines with J gene TRBJ2-5; TRBD2 matches 10 bases. Germline CDR1 and CDR2: LGHNA and YSLEER. With 6 bases clipped from V and 3 bases from J, the junction kept 4 bases outside the gene matches. The CDR3 length is 14 residues. The CDR3 region has the DNA TGCGCCAGCAGTAGACTAGCGGGCGAAGAGACCCAGTACTTC. Translation gives CASSRLAGEETQYF.

In its sample, this clone was seen a few times. This sequence joins TRBV5-8 and TRBJ1-1, with unresolved D. The CDR3 has 13 amino acids. Germline V gives CDR1 SGHTS, CDR2 YDEGEE. V shed 1 base and J shed 0 bases, with 4 bases lying between them. Here the CDR3 reads CASSLFVNTEAFF. Here the CDR3 DNA reads TGTGCCAGCAGCTTGTTCGTGAACACTGAAGCTTTCTTT.

The chain uses TRBV10-3 and TRBJ2-3; D might be TRBD2 (6 bases). CDR3 length: 14 residues. Trimming removed 3 bases at V and 1 base at J, with 8 bases between. The germline gives CDR1 ENHRY, CDR2 SYGVKD. The CDR3: CAISDERGTDTQYF. Here the CDR3 DNA reads TGTGCCATCAGTGACGAGCGGGGCACAGATACGCAGTATTTT.

The rearrangement links TRBV5-1 to TRBJ2-1, with 7 bases matching TRBD1. Trimming cost V 3 bases and J 2 bases; bases outside gene matches: 5. The CDR3 has 15 residues. The germline gives CDR1 SGHRS, CDR2 YFSETQ. The CDR3 reads CASSSGQNTYNEQFF. CDR3 nucleotide sequence: TGCGCCAGCAGCTCGGGACAGAACACCTACAATGAGCAGTTCTTC.

V and J are TRBV7-9 and TRBJ1-5; D uncertain. V lost 4 bases and J 3 bases, leaving 7 bases between the germline ends. CDR1 SEHNR and CDR2 FQNEAQ come from the germline V gene (reference sequence). This CDR3 has 13 residues. For the CDR3, the DNA is TGTGCCAGCAGCTACAGTGACAATCAGCCCCAGCATTTT. Its translation is CASSYSDNQPQHF. The full variable domain, its missing parts supplied by reference TRBV7-9 and TRBJ1-5, is DTGVSQNPRHKITKRGQNVTFRCDPISEHNRLYWYRQTLGQGPEFLTYFQNEAQLEKSRLLSDRFSAERPKGSFSTLEIQRTEQGDSAMYLCASSYSDNQPQHFGDGTRLSIL.

The V gene is TRBV18, the J gene TRBJ2-5; D is possibly TRBD2 (6 bases). Trimming removed 5 bases from V and 2 bases from J, with 18 bases in between. The germline CDR1 and CDR2 sequences are KGHSH and LQKENI. The CDR3 totals 16 residues. CDR3 sequence reads: CASSNFGSRVQETQYF. Written as DNA, the CDR3 is TGTGCCAGCTCAAACTTCGGGAGCCGAGTACAAGAGACCCAGTACTTC.

V gene TRBV14 combines with J gene TRBJ1-6; TRBD1 aligns across 10 bases. The V gene's germline CDR1 is SGHDN and CDR2 FVKESK. CDR3 length equals 16 residues. Germline trimming cut 0 bases from V and 7 bases from J; bases unmatched to any gene: 3. The DNA for the CDR3 is TGTGCCAGCAGCCAAGAGACAGGGGGCTGGAATTCACCCCTCCACTTT. Translated: CASSQETGGWNSPLHF.

This clone showed up just a few times. The chain couples TRBV6-1 to TRBJ1-5, with D hard to call. This CDR3 has 14 residues. The germline gives CDR1 MNHNS, CDR2 SASEGT. V was pared by 7 bases and J by 0 bases, with 10 bases between. CDR3 sequence: CASIPQNSNQPQHF. The CDR3 nucleotides read TGTGCCAGCATTCCTCAGAATAGCAATCAGCCCCAGCATTTT.

This clone was detected only once. The gene calls are TRBV9 and TRBJ2-1, with D uncertain. The CDR3 runs to 15 residues. Looked up from germline, CDR1 is SGDLS and CDR2 is YYNGEE. V was cut by 2 bases and J by 9 bases, with 18 bases left in between. In DNA form, the CDR3 reads TGTGCCAGCAGCGTTGATCAGCGAATACCCGGTGAGCAGTTCTTC. Its translation is CASSVDQRIPGEQFF.

This chain joins TRBV21-1 and TRBJ2-3; TRBD2 reflects the table's D call only, with no check against the DNA. TRBV21-1 is termed a pseudogene. This CDR3 contains 16 residues. The DNA for the CDR3 is TGTGCCAGCAGCAAACTCAGGCTAGCGGGCACAGATACGCAGTATTTT. Amino acids: CASSKLRLAGTDTQYF.

The rearrangement links TRBV7-9 to TRBJ2-3; D perhaps matches TRBD1 (7 bases). Germline assignment: CDR1 SEHNR and CDR2 FQNEAQ (reference sequence). The CDR3 consists of 17 residues. Trimming shortened V by 1 base and J by 4 bases, and 18 bases separated the two germline ends. The CDR3 sequence is CASSLVGGGDFPDTQYF. For the CDR3, the DNA is TGTGCCAGCAGCTTAGTAGGAGGGGGCGATTTTCCAGATACGCAGTATTTT. The full variable domain, completed using reference TRBV7-9 and TRBJ2-3, is DTGVSQNPRHKITKRGQNVTFRCDPISEHNRLYWYRQTLGQGPEFLTYFQNEAQLEKSRLLSDRFSAERPKGSFSTLEIQRTEQGDSAMYLCASSLVGGGDFPDTQYFGPGTRLTVL.

Concerning this clone itself: Within the sample, other DNA sequences also encode this same CDR3. The chain couples TRBV30 to TRBJ2-3; D ambiguous. V dropped 2 bases and J dropped 6 bases, with 9 bases sitting between them. The V gene's germline CDR1 is GTSNPN and CDR2 SVGIG (reference sequence). The CDR3 runs 12 residues. The CDR3 is CAWSPDTDTQYF. The CDR3 DNA reads TGTGCCTGGAGTCCAGACACGGATACGCAGTATTTT. Full variable domain (rest looked up from reference TRBV30 and TRBJ2-3): SQTIHQWPATLVQPVGSPLSLECTVEGTSNPNLYWYRQAAGRGLQLLFYSVGIGQISSEVPQNLSASRPQDRQFILSSKKLLLSDSGFYLCAWSPDTDTQYFGPGTRLTVL.

A word on this clone: A read error may produce the germline difference seen at one junction end. The V call is TRBV6-5, the J call TRBJ2-3, with 7 bases aligning to TRBD1. CDR1 and CDR2 (germline): MNHEY, SVGAGI. The CDR3 contains 11 residues. The CDR3 region has the DNA TGTGCCAGCAGGAACCGGGACAGAACTATTTTT. Its translation is CASRNRDRTIF.